These T cell receptor beta chains were read from a single sample in a study of blood T cell repertoires in COVID-19. Produced via immunoSEQ multiplex PCR; TCRdb's table is partial and in-frame only. There are more than 400,000 clones in the sample; roughly 88% occur only once, and more than 0.55% lies in the top ten. Material for sequencing was PBMCs or T cells enriched from blood (not recorded which). Receptors were obtained from a man between 18 and 29 years old who had recovered from COVID-19. Each CDR3 is given with its conserved first and last residue. A D gene is named only where the DNA matches it firmly. The size of a clone is reported for some rows only, either as once, few or many, or as a class for expanded clones.

v_gene,j_gene,abundance,d_gene,CDR3nt,CDR3aa
TRBV5-5,TRBJ2-7,NA,NA,TGTGCCAGCAGCTTGGTTGGGGGCGTACCCTACGAGCAGTACTTC,CASSLVGGVPYEQYF
TRBV9,TRBJ1-2,NA,TRBD1,TGTGCCAGCAGCGGGACAGGGGCCTCCGGTGGCTACACCTTC,CASSGTGASGGYTF
TRBV2,TRBJ1-2,NA,NA,TGTGCCAGCATTGGGGGCCTCAACTATGGCTACACCTTC,CASIGGLNYGYTF
TRBV7-8,TRBJ2-5,once,TRBD2,TGTGCCAGCAGCTTATTTCCTCAGGGAGGGGCCCAGTACTTC,CASSLFPQGGAQYF
TRBV12-3/TRBV12-4,TRBJ1-1,NA,NA,TGTGCCAGCAGCCCGACATTTTTTGAAGCTTTCTTT,CASSPTFFEAFF
TRBV7-2,TRBJ2-7,NA,NA,TGTGCCAGCAGCTTGACAGACCGGGACAACTCCTACGAGCAGTACTTC,CASSLTDRDNSYEQYF
TRBV3-1/TRBV3-2,TRBJ2-2,NA,NA,TGTGCCAGCAGCCAAGAGACATCCGTAACCGGGGAGCTGTTTTTT,CASSQETSVTGELFF
TRBV18,TRBJ1-6,few,NA,TGTGCCAGCTCACCACCTGGGAGACTGCGGCCTAATTCACCCCTCCACTTT,CASSPPGRLRPNSPLHF
TRBV2,TRBJ2-7,NA,NA,TGTGCCAGCAGGTATACGGGTCCCGAGCAGTACTTC,CASRYTGPEQYF
TRBV14,TRBJ1-1,once,NA,TGTGCCAGCAGCTCAAGGACGGGAAGCACTGAAGCTTTCTTT,CASSSRTGSTEAFF
TRBV11-2,TRBJ2-2,NA,TRBD2,TGTGCCAGCAGCACTAGCGGGAACACCGGGGAGCTGTTTTTT,CASSTSGNTGELFF
TRBV5-1,TRBJ2-3,NA,TRBD2,TGCGCCAGCAGCCGGGGGGGTGATCACACAGATACGCAGTATTTT,CASSRGGDHTDTQYF
TRBV5-5,TRBJ1-4,NA,NA,TGTGCCAGCGGACGGGGGTCAACTAATGAAAAACTGTTTTTT,CASGRGSTNEKLFF
TRBV5-1,TRBJ2-7,NA,TRBD2,TGCGCCAGCAGCGATAGCGGGAGTGCCTACGAGCAGTACTTC,CASSDSGSAYEQYF
TRBV7-9,TRBJ2-7,NA,NA,TGTGCCAGCAGCTTAGATTTTTGGCCCGCGGGCAGCTCCTACGAGCAGTACTTC,CASSLDFWPAGSSYEQYF
TRBV9,TRBJ2-2,NA,TRBD2,TGTGCCAGCAGCGCGACTAGCTTGGTAACCGGGGAGCTGTTTTTT,CASSATSLVTGELFF
TRBV2,TRBJ1-4,NA,TRBD1,TGTGCCAGCACCGGAGACAGGGGGCGAAGTGAAAAACTGTTTTTT,CASTGDRGRSEKLFF
TRBV14,TRBJ2-2,NA,NA,TGTGCCAGCAGCAGCCAACAGGGATGGGGCACCGGGGAGCTGTTTTTT,CASSSQQGWGTGELFF
TRBV19,TRBJ2-5,NA,TRBD1,TGTGCCAGTAGTACCCAGGGGGTCCAAGAGACCCAGTACTTC,CASSTQGVQETQYF
TRBV6-5,TRBJ1-4,NA,TRBD1,TGTGCCAGCAGTTACTCGATCAGGGGGGTTGAAAAACTGTTTTTT,CASSYSIRGVEKLFF
TRBV27,TRBJ2-3,NA,TRBD2,TGTGCCAGCAGTTTAGGGGACGGAGCGGGGACAGATACGCAGTATTTT,CASSLGDGAGTDTQYF
TRBV5-3,TRBJ1-3,NA,TRBD1,TGTGCCAGAAGCTCCGGGACAGCCTCTGGAAACACCATATATTTT,CARSSGTASGNTIYF
TRBV14,TRBJ2-2,NA,TRBD1,TGTGCCAGTACGCCGGGACAGGCGAACACCGGGGAGCTGTTTTTT,CASTPGQANTGELFF
TRBV28,TRBJ1-1,NA,NA,TGTGCCAGCAGTTTCAGTAAACAGGCTGAAGCTTTCTTT,CASSFSKQAEAFF